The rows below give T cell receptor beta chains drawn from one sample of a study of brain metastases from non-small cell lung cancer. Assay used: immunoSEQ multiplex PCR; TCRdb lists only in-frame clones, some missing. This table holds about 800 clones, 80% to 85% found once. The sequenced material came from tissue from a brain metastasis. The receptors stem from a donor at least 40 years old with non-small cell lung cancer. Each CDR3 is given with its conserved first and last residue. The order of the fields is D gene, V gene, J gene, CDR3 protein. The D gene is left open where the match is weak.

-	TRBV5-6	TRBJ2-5	CASSFRGVETQYF
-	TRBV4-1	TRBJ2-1	CASSRHLARTPNNEQFF
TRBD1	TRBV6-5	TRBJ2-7	CASSTRTGAVYEQYF
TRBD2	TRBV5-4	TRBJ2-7	CASSLGLAGTYEQYF
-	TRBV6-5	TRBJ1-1	CASNPLRGPNTEAFF
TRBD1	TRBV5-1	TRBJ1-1	CASSLGGSGTAEAFF
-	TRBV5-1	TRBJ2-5	CASSLGTGRGIPETQYF
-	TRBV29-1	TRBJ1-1	CSVSHSPGTVNTEAFF
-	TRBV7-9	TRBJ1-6	CASSLYQASSYNSPLHF
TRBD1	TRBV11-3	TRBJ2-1	CASSLAPPATGQGQFF
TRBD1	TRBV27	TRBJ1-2	CASSSYGTGNYGYTF
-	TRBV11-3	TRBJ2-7	CASSPRAYEQYF
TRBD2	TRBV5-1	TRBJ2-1	CASSIEPSGRAFINEQFF
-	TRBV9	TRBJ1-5	CASSVSGYQPQHF
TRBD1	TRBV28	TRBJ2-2	CASSLLPGQSTGELFF
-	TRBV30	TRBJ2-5	CAWNTGREETQYF
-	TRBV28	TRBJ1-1	CASSLAAQNTEAFF
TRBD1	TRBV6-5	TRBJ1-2	CASSYAAGGVGYGYTF
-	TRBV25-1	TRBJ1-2	CASSSRGGLYGYTF
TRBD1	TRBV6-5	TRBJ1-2	CASSYSFQGEYGYTF
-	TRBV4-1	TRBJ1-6	CASSQDRLANSPLHF
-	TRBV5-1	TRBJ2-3	CASTGESGDTQYF
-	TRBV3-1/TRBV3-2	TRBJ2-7	CASSQEGRGYLYEQYF
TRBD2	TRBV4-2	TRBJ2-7	CASSHSSGDSYEQYF
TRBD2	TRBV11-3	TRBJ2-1	CATSSRAGGPSEQFF
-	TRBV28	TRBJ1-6	CASSPPEGKNSPLHF
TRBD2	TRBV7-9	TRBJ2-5	CASSPRSIGREEETQYF
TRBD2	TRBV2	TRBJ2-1	CASSRRTSGSNEQFF
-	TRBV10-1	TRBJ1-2	CASSAEPYYGYTF
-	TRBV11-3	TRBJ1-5	CASSLGTGNQPQHF
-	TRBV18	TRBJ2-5	CASSPSGRGQETQYF
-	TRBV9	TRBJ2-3	CASSARRAPDTQYF
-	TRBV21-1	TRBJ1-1	CASREKLATIRTEAFF
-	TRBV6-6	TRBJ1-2	CASSRGLGAIDGYTF
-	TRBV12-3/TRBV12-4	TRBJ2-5	CASSLAGTETQYF
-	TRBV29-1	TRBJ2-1	CSVARTQGNEQFF
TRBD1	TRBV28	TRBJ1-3	CASSLYRGRGNTIYF
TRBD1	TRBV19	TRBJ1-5	CASSTDRAGQPQHF
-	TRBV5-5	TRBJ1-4	CASSLIATNEKLFF
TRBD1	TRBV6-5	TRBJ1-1	CASSWSQGVNTEAFF
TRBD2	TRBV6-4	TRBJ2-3	CASSDSRVYVGGSVGYTQYF
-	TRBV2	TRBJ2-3	CASRGPGTATDTQYF
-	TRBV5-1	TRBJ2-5	CASSLGVPTRKETQYF
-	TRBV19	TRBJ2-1	CASVAYNEQFF